These T cell receptor beta chains were read from a single sample in a study of T cells in localized non-small cell lung cancer. The method was immunoSEQ multiplex PCR; TCRdb's version includes in-frame clones alone and lacks a portion of them. This sample yields around 140,000 clones, of which around 90% are seen a single time; roughly 1.8% belongs to the top ten. Sample: peripheral blood, taken before any cancer treatment. These receptors all stem from a female donor of 60 years or more with stage I lung adenocarcinoma. CDR3s leave out the opening cysteine and the closing phenylalanine or tryptophan.

j_call | v_call | cdr3_aa
TRBJ2-2 | TRBV11-3 | ASSSRRLANTGELF
TRBJ1-1 | TRBV9 | ASSVRAVMNTEAF
TRBJ2-4 | TRBV6-5 | ASSPGELAKNIQY
TRBJ2-1 | TRBV19 | ASGAGGEQF
TRBJ2-3 | TRBV5-1 | ASSLMGQGESDTQY
TRBJ1-1 | TRBV19 | ASSILRGTEAF
TRBJ1-1 | TRBV10-3 | ATQSKTEAF
TRBJ2-5 | TRBV27 | ASSWGLLAGGETQY
TRBJ2-1 | TRBV28 | ASSWETSGPSSYNEQF
TRBJ1-5 | TRBV28 | ASSPPGQGRNQPQH
TRBJ2-5 | TRBV6-1 | ASKRHIQETQY
TRBJ2-5 | TRBV21-1 | ASSCQETQY
TRBJ2-6 | TRBV27 | ASSLWGGAGANVLT
TRBJ1-2 | TRBV5-1 | ASSLARGLGYGYT
TRBJ2-3 | TRBV10-1 | ASNSSGNPTDTQY
TRBJ2-5 | TRBV10-3 | AISEGPPGYTQY
TRBJ2-7 | TRBV7-9 | ASSPLTARRFNYEQY
TRBJ2-7 | TRBV5-1 | ASSPLPIYEQY
TRBJ2-7 | TRBV2 | ASSEALPGLGYEQY
TRBJ2-3 | TRBV7-3 | ASTEGAGTDTQY
TRBJ1-2 | TRBV5-4 | ASSPLWGQGLGGYT
TRBJ2-7 | TRBV7-2 | ASSFPGAFEQY
TRBJ1-1 | TRBV27 | ASSSPSPPRTEAF
TRBJ2-1 | TRBV19 | ASSIGQGGNEQF
TRBJ1-1 | TRBV18 | ASSPRGGDEAF
TRBJ2-7 | TRBV10-1 | ASKPGQGPYEQY
TRBJ2-1 | TRBV10-3 | AINQGHSSYNEQF
TRBJ2-1 | TRBV5-1 | ASGRDYNEQF
TRBJ1-1 | TRBV4-1 | ASSQGRDGVNTEAF
TRBJ2-7 | TRBV28 | ASSLPGQASYEQY
TRBJ2-7 | TRBV10-3 | AISGRNVYEQY
TRBJ2-1 | TRBV5-6 | ASSLGVLAGAGEQF
TRBJ1-2 | TRBV9 | ASSVGGQGGENT
TRBJ2-5 | TRBV5-1 | ASSLWSPSGTIQETQY
TRBJ2-1 | TRBV25-1 | ASSETRLGLNEQF
TRBJ2-3 | TRBV5-1 | ASSPPVTQDTDTQY
TRBJ1-2 | TRBV10-1 | ASSESGQWGYT
TRBJ2-3 | TRBV9 | ASSVADGRQADTQY
TRBJ1-4 | TRBV7-8 | ASSSLGLEERGLF
TRBJ2-7 | TRBV5-6 | ASTQRDEQY
TRBJ1-1 | TRBV2 | ASRGAGVTTEAF
TRBJ2-5 | TRBV15 | ATSRPGISQETQY
TRBJ2-2 | TRBV5-1 | ASISNPGTGELF
TRBJ2-5 | TRBV29-1 | SGKGLAGGETQY
TRBJ2-1 | TRBV11-3 | ASSLDQGRRGNEQF
TRBJ1-1 | TRBV30 | AWSDSYDTEAF
TRBJ2-7 | TRBV6-6 | ASTSGSPAYEQY
TRBJ2-1 | TRBV7-9 | ASSLELAGEQF